The 23 T cell receptor beta chains presented below share a single source sample, sequenced in a study of beta chain features in type 1 diabetes (dated by TCRdb to the late 2010s). Beyond this particular receptor, the publication reports: Type 1 diabetes patients showed a moderate but significant shortening of TCRB CDR3 length in all four CD4+ subsets.

The library was obtained by the immunoSEQ multiplex PCR assay. The entire amount of isolated RNA was reverse transcribed using the High Capacity cDNA Reverse Transcription Kit, so the sequenced TCRB transcripts were expressed ones. TCRdb took this table from immuneACCESS and kept in-frame rearrangements with V and J called. Such tables lack part of the clones; where checked against another copy, unresolved V genes explain under half of the gap, and the rest is unexplained. The sample table records approximately 57,000 clones; about 50% of these occur just once. The top ten clonotypes cover 2.6% of the sample. The antigens of these receptors remain unknown. The sample was Tregs from blood. This specimen's cell subset or site label, per the study, means: regulatory CD4+ T cells. These receptors all stem from a middle-aged woman with type 1 diabetes.

The CDR3, as DNA: TGTGCCAGCAGCGTAGTCGGGGAGACGAACACCGGGGAGCTGTTTTTT. This gives the protein CASSVVGETNTGELFF. The rearrangement links TRBV9 to TRBJ2-2, with a weak D call TRBD2 (5 bases). Germline V gene lookup returns CDR1 SGDLS and CDR2 YYNGEE. V was clipped by 0 bases and J by 0 bases, with 9 bases between them. The CDR3 length is 16 residues.

V usage is TRBV6-5 and J usage is TRBJ1-4, with TRBD1 identical over 9 bases. The trim removed 6 bases at V and 8 bases at J, leaving 4 bases unmatched. The germline V gene encodes CDR1 MNHEY and CDR2 SVGAGI. The CDR3 has 13 residues. CDR3 bases: TGTGCCAGCAGAGTAGGACAGGGGGAAAAACTGTTTTTT. It is translated as CASRVGQGEKLFF.

This clone occurred a few times. This chain links TRBV11-1 with TRBJ2-1; D not certain. CDR3 length: 13 amino acids. The germline CDR1 and CDR2 sequences are SGHAT and FQDESV (reference sequence). Deletions cut 2 bases from V and 6 bases from J, with 8 bases between. The CDR3, as DNA: TGTGCCAGCAGCTTACGACAAGGCAATGAGCAGTTCTTC. It codes for CASSLRQGNEQFF. The full variable domain, completed using reference TRBV11-1 and TRBJ2-1, is EAEVAQSPRYKITEKSQAVAFWCDPISGHATLYWYRQILGQGPELLVQFQDESVVDDSQLPKDRFSAERLKGVDSTLKIQPAELGDSAMYLCASSLRQGNEQFFGPGTRLTVL.

The chain uses TRBV5-1 and TRBJ1-2; D might be TRBD1 (5 bases). This CDR3 has 15 amino acids. The germline V gene encodes CDR1 SGHRS and CDR2 YFSETQ. The V end lost 5 bases, the J end lost 6 bases, and 20 bases lay between the germline ends. CDR3: CASSTHGGVKDGYTF. The CDR3, as DNA: TGCGCCAGCAGTACCCACGGGGGGGTAAAGGATGGCTACACCTTC.

The chain employs TRBV7-2 and TRBJ2-4, with TRBD1 as a possible D gene (5 bases). The CDR3 has 16 residues. Trimming removed 5 bases from V and 0 bases from J, with 14 bases in between. From germline, CDR1 is SGHTA and CDR2 FQGNSA. CDR3 sequence: CASSAQVVAAKNIQYF. CDR3 coding DNA: TGTGCCAGCAGCGCACAGGTAGTCGCAGCCAAAAACATTCAGTACTTC.

The genes are TRBV5-7 and TRBJ2-4; TRBD1 might be the D (6 bases). TRBV5-7 falls under the ORF class, with uncertain function. CDR3 length: 13 amino acids. V dropped 4 bases and J dropped 7 bases, with 12 bases sitting between them. The CDR3 reads CASSTGQGNIQYF. The DNA of the CDR3 is TGTGCCAGCAGCACAGGGCAGGGGAACATTCAGTACTTC.

This chain connects TRBV10-3 to TRBJ1-3; TRBD1 might be the D (6 bases). V gave up 8 bases and J gave up 1 base, with 15 bases separating them. The germline gives CDR1 ENHRY, CDR2 SYGVKD. This CDR3 is 15 amino acids long. In DNA, the CDR3 is TGTGCCATCTCAGGGGCCCAGGGATCTGGAAACACCATATATTTT. Protein product: CAISGAQGSGNTIYF.

This clone was found a few times. CDR3 nucleotides: TGCGCCAGCAGCTTGGCCGGGACAGTGAACACTGAAGCTTTCTTT. Amino acids: CASSLAGTVNTEAFF. V and J are TRBV5-1 and TRBJ1-1; 7 positions match TRBD1. The V and J ends lost 0 bases and 0 bases, in that order; junction bases with no gene match: 2. The CDR3 runs 15 residues. Germline lookup yields CDR1 SGHRS and CDR2 YFSETQ. Drawing the rest from reference TRBV5-1 and TRBJ1-1, the complete variable domain is KAGVTQTPRYLIKTRGQQVTLSCSPISGHRSVSWYQQTPGQGLQFLFEYFSETQRNKGNFPGRFSGRQFSNSRSEMNVSTLELGDSALYLCASSLAGTVNTEAFFGQGTRLTVV.

The chain combines TRBV28 with TRBJ1-2; 12 positions match TRBD1. The CDR3 has 19 residues. The V gene's germline CDR1 is MDHEN and CDR2 SYDVKM. J gave up 3 bases and V 3 bases, and 14 bases lay outside the gene matches. CDR3 DNA: TGTGCCAGCAGTTTTCCCTGGCAGGGACAGGGGGCAAGAGACTATGGCTACACCTTC. Amino acids: CASSFPWQGQGARDYGYTF.

This rearrangement joins TRBV19 to TRBJ2-5; D is unresolved. V lost 9 bases, J lost 6 bases, and 17 bases lay in between. CDR1 is LNHDA, CDR2 SQIVND, per germline (reference sequence). The CDR3 length is 13 residues. As DNA, the CDR3 is TGTGCCAGCCGGCCCGTAGCATCACAGACCCAGTACTTC. Residues: CASRPVASQTQYF.

V gene TRBV4-1 combines with J gene TRBJ1-4; maybe TRBD1 (5 bases). The germline V gene has CDR1 MGHRA and CDR2 YSYEKL. Trimming removed 4 bases from V and 7 bases from J, with 19 bases in between. The length of the CDR3 is 16 residues. In DNA form, the CDR3 reads TGCGCCAGCAGCCCTGGGGCGTCGAGGACGAGTGAAAAACTGTTTTTT. Translation: CASSPGASRTSEKLFF.

This chain uses TRBV7-9 with TRBJ2-7; D unresolved. The CDR3 covers 13 residues. V shed 2 bases and J shed 6 bases, with 11 bases lying between them. Germline V gene sequence: CDR1 SEHNR, CDR2 FQNEAQ (reference sequence). CDR3 residues: CASSLMSRAEQYF. CDR3 coding DNA: TGTGCCAGCAGCTTAATGTCGAGAGCCGAGCAGTACTTC.

The chain couples TRBV28 to TRBJ2-2; D possibly corresponds to TRBD1 (6 bases). Germline V gene lookup returns CDR1 MDHEN and CDR2 SYDVKM. Trimming cost V 6 bases and J 1 base, with 9 bases left between them. CDR3 length: 14 residues. The CDR3 sequence is CASSWDKNTGELFF. The CDR3, as DNA: TGTGCCAGCAGCTGGGACAAGAACACCGGGGAGCTGTTTTTT. Combining the CDR3 with reference TRBV28 and TRBJ2-2 gives the whole variable domain DVKVTQSSRYLVKRTGEKVFLECVQDMDHENMFWYRQDPGLGLRLIYFSYDVKMKEKGDIPEGYSVSREKKERFSLILESASTNQTSMYLCASSWDKNTGELFFGEGSRLTVL.

The chain employs TRBV18 and TRBJ1-1, with no clear D. CDR3 length: 14 residues. Germline assignment: CDR1 KGHSH and CDR2 LQKENI. V lost 3 bases, J lost 5 bases, and 13 bases lay in between. The CDR3 region has the DNA TGTGCCAGCTCACCCCGCGGGGTAGGTACTGAAGCTTTCTTT. Its protein is CASSPRGVGTEAFF. Supplemented by reference TRBV18 and TRBJ1-1, the full variable domain reads NAGVMQNPRHLVRRRGQEARLRCSPMKGHSHVYWYRQLPEEGLKFMVYLQKENIIDESGMPKERFSAEFPKEGPSILRIQQVVRGDSAAYFCASSPRGVGTEAFFGQGTRLTVV.

V is TRBV25-1 and J is TRBJ1-2; no clear D gene. Germline values: CDR1 MGHDK, CDR2 SYGVNS. V gave up 4 bases and J gave up 4 bases, with 13 bases separating them. CDR3 length equals 14 residues. The CDR3 DNA reads TGTGCCAGCAGTGGGACTGGCGAAGGCTATGGCTACACCTTC. It yields the protein CASSGTGEGYGYTF.

This chain links TRBV5-1 with TRBJ1-4, with 8 positions matching TRBD1. This CDR3 contains 14 residues. Germline V lookup: CDR1 SGHRS, CDR2 YFSETQ. V was pared by 2 bases and J by 5 bases, with 2 bases of the junction left unmatched. This CDR3 is CASSLGQGNEKLFF. The CDR3 region has the DNA TGCGCCAGCAGCTTAGGACAGGGAAATGAAAAACTGTTTTTT.

The chain carries TRBV7-9 and TRBJ2-7; 9 positions match TRBD1. The germline V gene encodes CDR1 SEHNR and CDR2 FQNEAQ (reference sequence). V shed 5 bases, J shed 7 bases, and the junction held 12 bases outside the gene matches. The CDR3 covers 15 residues. Here the CDR3 reads CASSLVTGGFREQYF. The CDR3 coding sequence is TGTGCCAGCAGCCTTGTGACAGGGGGGTTCCGGGAGCAGTACTTC.

This chain connects TRBV19 to TRBJ2-2; D gene unclear. From germline, CDR1 is LNHDA and CDR2 SQIVND (reference sequence). CDR3 size: 14 residues. The V gene lost 2 bases and the J gene lost 1 base, with 5 bases spanning the gap. As DNA, the CDR3 is TGTGCCAGTAGTATATTCAGGAACACCGGGGAGCTGTTTTTT. As protein: CASSIFRNTGELFF.

The chain uses TRBV6-1 and TRBJ1-2; no definite D call. V was shortened by 3 bases and J by 8 bases, with 7 bases between the two germline ends. The CDR3 extends over 11 amino acids. The germline gives CDR1 MNHNS, CDR2 SASEGT. CDR3 nucleotides: TGTGCCAGCAGTGAGGAGCCGGGCTACACCTTC. This gives the protein CASSEEPGYTF.

A few counts support this clone. The chain carries TRBV25-1 and TRBJ1-2; the D gene is possibly TRBD1 (6 bases). Germline V gene lookup returns CDR1 MGHDK and CDR2 SYGVNS. The CDR3 loop spans 14 amino acids. With 3 bases removed from V and 8 bases from J, the gap between germline ends came to 16 bases. The CDR3, as DNA: TGTGCCAGCAGTGAGTGGCCGATCGGACAGGGCTACACCTTC. Translated, it gives CASSEWPIGQGYTF.

The chain is built from TRBV5-6 and TRBJ2-7; 8 nucleotides align to TRBD1. Trimming cost V 3 bases and J 0 bases; bases outside gene matches: 5. CDR1 is SGHDT, CDR2 YYEEEE, per germline. This CDR3 contains 15 residues. The CDR3: CASSWTGTNSYEQYF. CDR3 coding DNA: TGTGCCAGCAGCTGGACAGGGACCAACTCCTACGAGCAGTACTTC.

This chain joins TRBV18 and TRBJ1-5, with 11 bases aligning to TRBD1. There are 15 residues in the CDR3. The J segment lost 5 bases and the V segment lost 3 bases, leaving 3 bases of the junction unmatched. CDR1 is KGHSH, CDR2 LQKENI, per germline. This CDR3 reads CASSPRTGGDQPQHF. The CDR3 DNA sequence: TGTGCCAGCTCACCGCGGACAGGGGGCGATCAGCCCCAGCATTTT.

The rearrangement links TRBV6-1 to TRBJ2-4, with 7 bases aligning to TRBD1. Looked up from germline, CDR1 is MNHNS and CDR2 is SASEGT. The CDR3 sequence is 17 residues long. Losses at the gene ends were 2 bases for V and 0 bases for J; bases not matched to a gene: 7. The CDR3: CASSEIKGASAKNIQYF. DNA for the CDR3: TGTGCCAGCAGTGAAATAAAGGGGGCTTCAGCCAAAAACATTCAGTACTTC.